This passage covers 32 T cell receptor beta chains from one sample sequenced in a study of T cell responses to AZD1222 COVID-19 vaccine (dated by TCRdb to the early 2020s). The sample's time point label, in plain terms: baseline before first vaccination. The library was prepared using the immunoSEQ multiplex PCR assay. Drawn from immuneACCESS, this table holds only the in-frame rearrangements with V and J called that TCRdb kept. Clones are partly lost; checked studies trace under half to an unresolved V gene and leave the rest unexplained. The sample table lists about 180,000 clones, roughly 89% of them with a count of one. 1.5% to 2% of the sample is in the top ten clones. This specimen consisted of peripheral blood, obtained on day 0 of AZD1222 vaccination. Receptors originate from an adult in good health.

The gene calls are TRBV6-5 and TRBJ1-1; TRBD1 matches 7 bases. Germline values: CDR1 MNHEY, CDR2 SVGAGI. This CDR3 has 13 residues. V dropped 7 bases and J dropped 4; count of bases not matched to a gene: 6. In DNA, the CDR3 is TGTGCCAGCAAACTCGACAGGGCCACTGAAGCTTTCTTT. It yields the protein CASKLDRATEAFF.

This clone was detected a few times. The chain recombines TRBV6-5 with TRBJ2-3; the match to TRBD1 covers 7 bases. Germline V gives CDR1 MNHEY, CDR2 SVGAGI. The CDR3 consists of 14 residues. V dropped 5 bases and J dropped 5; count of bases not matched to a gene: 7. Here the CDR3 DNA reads TGTGCCAGCAGTCAGACAGGGTGGGGAGATACGCAGTATTTT. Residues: CASSQTGWGDTQYF.

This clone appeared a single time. The CDR3 here is CASSSTLDLNYGYTF. CDR3 in DNA: TGTGCCAGCAGTTCAACCCTAGATTTAAACTATGGCTACACCTTC. The chain carries TRBV6-5 and TRBJ1-2; D is uncertain. With 4 bases removed from V and 2 bases from J, the gap between germline ends came to 14 bases. CDR1 and CDR2 from the germline V gene are MNHEY and SVGAGI. This CDR3 contains 15 residues.

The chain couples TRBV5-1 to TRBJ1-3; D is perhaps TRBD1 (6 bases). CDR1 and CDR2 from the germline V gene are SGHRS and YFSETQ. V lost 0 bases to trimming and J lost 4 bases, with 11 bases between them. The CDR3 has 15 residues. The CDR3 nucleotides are TGCGCCAGCAGCTTGGCCCCAGGGGTCGGAAACACCATATATTTT. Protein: CASSLAPGVGNTIYF.

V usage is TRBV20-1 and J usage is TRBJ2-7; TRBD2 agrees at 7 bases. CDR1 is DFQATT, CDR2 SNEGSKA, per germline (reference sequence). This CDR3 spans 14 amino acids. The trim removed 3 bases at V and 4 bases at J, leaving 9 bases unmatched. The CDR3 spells CSASEGARGYEQYF. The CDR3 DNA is TGCAGTGCTAGTGAAGGCGCGCGGGGGTACGAGCAGTACTTC.

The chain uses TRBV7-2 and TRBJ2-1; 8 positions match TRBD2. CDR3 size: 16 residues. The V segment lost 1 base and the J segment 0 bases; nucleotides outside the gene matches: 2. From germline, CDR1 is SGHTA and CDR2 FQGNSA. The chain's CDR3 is CASSLVSGSSYNEQFF. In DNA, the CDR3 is TGTGCCAGCAGCTTAGTGAGCGGGAGCTCCTACAATGAGCAGTTCTTC.

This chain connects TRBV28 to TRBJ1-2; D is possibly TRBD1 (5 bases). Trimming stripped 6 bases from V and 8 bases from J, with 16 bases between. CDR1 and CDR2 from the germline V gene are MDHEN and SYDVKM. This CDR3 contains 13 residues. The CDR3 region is CASRSGGGEGYTF. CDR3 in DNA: TGTGCCAGCAGATCTGGGGGGGGTGAAGGCTACACCTTC.

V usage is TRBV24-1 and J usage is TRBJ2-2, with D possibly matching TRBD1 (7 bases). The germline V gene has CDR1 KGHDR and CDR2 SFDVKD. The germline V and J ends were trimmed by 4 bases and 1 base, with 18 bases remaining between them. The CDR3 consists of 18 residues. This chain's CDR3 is CATSDKSRQGGNTGELFF. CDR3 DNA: TGTGCCACCAGTGACAAATCCCGACAGGGAGGGAACACCGGGGAGCTGTTTTTT.

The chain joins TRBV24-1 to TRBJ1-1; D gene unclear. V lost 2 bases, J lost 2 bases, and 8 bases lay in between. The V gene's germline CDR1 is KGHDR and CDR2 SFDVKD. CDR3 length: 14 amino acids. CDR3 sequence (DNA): TGTGCCACCAGTGATTCTCCCTTAAACACTGAAGCTTTCTTT. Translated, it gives CATSDSPLNTEAFF.

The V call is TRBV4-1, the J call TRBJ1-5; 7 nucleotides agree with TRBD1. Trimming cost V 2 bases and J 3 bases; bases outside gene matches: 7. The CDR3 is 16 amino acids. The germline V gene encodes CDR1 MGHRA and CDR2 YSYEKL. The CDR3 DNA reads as TGCGCCAGCAGCCAATCCGACAGGGAATACAATCAGCCCCAGCATTTT. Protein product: CASSQSDREYNQPQHF.

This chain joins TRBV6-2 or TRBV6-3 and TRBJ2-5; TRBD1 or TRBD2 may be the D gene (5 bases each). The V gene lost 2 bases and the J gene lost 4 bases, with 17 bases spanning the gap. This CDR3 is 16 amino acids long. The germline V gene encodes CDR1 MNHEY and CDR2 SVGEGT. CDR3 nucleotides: TGTGCCAGCAGTTACAGTTCGGGACCGACTGCAGAGACCCAGTACTTC. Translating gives CASSYSSGPTAETQYF.

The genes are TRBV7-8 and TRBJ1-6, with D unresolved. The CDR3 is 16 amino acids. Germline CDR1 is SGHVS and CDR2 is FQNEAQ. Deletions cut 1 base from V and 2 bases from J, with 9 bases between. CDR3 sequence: CASSLVVGAYNSPLHF. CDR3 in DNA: TGTGCCAGCAGCTTAGTGGTGGGCGCCTATAATTCACCCCTCCACTTT.

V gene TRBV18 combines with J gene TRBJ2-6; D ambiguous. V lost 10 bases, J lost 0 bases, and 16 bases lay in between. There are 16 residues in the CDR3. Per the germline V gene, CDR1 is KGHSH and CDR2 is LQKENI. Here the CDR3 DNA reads TGTGCCACCGCCAGCTCACTACTCTCTGGGGCCAACGTCCTGACTTTC. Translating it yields CATASSLLSGANVLTF.

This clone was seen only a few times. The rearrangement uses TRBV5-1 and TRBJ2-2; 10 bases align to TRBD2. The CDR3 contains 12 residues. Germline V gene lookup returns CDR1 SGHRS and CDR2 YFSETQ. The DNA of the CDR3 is TGCGCGTCTAGCGGGGGCACCGGGGAGCTGTTTTTT. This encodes CASSGGTGELFF.

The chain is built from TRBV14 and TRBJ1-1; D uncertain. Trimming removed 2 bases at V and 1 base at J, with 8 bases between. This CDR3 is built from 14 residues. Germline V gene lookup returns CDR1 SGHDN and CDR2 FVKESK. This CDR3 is CASSQLGWNTEAFF. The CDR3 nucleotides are TGTGCCAGCAGCCAACTTGGATGGAACACTGAAGCTTTCTTT. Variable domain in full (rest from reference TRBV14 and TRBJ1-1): EAGVTQFPSHSVIEKGQTVTLRCDPISGHDNLYWYRRVMGKEIKFLLHFVKESKQDESGMPNNRFLAERTGGTYSTLKVQPAELEDSGVYFCASSQLGWNTEAFFGQGTRLTVV.

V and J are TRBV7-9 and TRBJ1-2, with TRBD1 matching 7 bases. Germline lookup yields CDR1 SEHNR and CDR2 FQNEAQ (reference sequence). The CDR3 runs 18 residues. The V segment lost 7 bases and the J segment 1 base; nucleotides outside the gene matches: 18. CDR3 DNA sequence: TGTGCCAGCACCTCCCTCCAAGTAGACAGGGCTATTAACTATGGCTACACCTTC. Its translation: CASTSLQVDRAINYGYTF.

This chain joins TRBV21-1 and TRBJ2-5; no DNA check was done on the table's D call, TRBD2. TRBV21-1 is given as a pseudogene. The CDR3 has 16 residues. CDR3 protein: CASSKVGGGPEETQYF. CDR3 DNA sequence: TGTGCCAGCAGCAAAGTTGGCGGGGGGCCAGAAGAGACCCAGTACTTC.

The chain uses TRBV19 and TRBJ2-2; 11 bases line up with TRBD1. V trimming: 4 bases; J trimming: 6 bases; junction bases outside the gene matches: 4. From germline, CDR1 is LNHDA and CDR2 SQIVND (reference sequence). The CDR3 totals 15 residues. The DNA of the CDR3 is TGTGCCAGTAGTACTGGACAGGGGGCGGCCGGGGAGCTGTTTTTT. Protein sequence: CASSTGQGAAGELFF.

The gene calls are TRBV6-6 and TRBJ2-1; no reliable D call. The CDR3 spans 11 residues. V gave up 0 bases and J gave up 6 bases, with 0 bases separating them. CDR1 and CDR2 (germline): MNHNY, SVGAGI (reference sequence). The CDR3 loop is CASSYSNEQFF. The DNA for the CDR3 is TGTGCCAGCAGTTACTCCAATGAGCAGTTCTTC.

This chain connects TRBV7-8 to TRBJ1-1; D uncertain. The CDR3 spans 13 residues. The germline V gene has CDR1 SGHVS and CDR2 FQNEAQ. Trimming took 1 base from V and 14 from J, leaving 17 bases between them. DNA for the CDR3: TGTGCCAGCAGCTTAGAAGGCAGATCAATTCGCTTCTTT. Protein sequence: CASSLEGRSIRFF.

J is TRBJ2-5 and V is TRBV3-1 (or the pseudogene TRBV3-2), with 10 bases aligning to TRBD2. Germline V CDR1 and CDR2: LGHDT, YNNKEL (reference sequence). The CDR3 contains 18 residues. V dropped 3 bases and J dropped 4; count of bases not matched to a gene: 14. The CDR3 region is CASSHLLTSGMDRETQYF. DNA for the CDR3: TGTGCCAGCAGCCATCTACTCACTAGCGGGATGGATCGAGAGACCCAGTACTTC.

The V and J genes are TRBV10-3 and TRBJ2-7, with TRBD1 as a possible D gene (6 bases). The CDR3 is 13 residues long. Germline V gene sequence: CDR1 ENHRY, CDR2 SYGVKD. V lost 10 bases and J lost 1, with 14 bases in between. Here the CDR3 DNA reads TGTGCCACAGAGAGGGGGTATTCCTACGAGCAGTACTTC. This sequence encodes CATERGYSYEQYF.

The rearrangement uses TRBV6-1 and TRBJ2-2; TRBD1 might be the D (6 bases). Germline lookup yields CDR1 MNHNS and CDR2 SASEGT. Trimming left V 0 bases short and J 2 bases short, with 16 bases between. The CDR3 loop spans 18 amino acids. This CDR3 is CASSEARTESLNTGELFF. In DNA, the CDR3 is TGTGCCAGCAGTGAAGCGAGGACAGAAAGCTTAAACACCGGGGAGCTGTTTTTT.

The CDR3 is CASSLDLGGAYGYTF. The CDR3, as DNA: TGTGCCAGCAGCCTCGACCTCGGGGGGGCCTATGGCTACACCTTC. This chain links TRBV11-2 with TRBJ1-2; D is possibly TRBD1 (6 bases). Germline V gene data show CDR1 as SGHAT and CDR2 as FQNNGV. The CDR3 spans 15 residues. Trimming cost V 5 bases and J 4 bases, with 17 bases left between them.

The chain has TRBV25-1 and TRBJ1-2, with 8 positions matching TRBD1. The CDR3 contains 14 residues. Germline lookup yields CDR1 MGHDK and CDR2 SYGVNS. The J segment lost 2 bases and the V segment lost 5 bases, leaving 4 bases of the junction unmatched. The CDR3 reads CASSQGASNYGYTF. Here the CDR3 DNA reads TGTGCCAGCAGTCAGGGGGCGAGCAACTATGGCTACACCTTC.

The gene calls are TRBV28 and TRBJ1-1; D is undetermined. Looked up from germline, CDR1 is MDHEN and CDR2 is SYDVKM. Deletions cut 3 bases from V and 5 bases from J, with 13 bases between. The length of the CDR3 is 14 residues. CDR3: CASSLVHPGTEAFF. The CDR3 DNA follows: TGTGCCAGCAGTTTGGTTCATCCGGGAACTGAAGCTTTCTTT. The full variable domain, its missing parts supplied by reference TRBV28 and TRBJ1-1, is DVKVTQSSRYLVKRTGEKVFLECVQDMDHENMFWYRQDPGLGLRLIYFSYDVKMKEKGDIPEGYSVSREKKERFSLILESASTNQTSMYLCASSLVHPGTEAFFGQGTRLTVV.

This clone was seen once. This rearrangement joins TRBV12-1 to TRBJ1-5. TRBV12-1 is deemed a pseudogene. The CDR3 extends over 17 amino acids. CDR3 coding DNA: TGTGCCAGCAGCTTTACCCGGGTGAACGGGTCCAACCAGCCCCAGCATTTT. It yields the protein CASSFTRVNGSNQPQHF.

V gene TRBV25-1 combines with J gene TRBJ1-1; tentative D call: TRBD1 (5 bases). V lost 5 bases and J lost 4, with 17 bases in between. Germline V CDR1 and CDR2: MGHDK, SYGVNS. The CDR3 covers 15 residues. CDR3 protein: CASSQRGLASTEAFF. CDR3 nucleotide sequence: TGTGCCAGCAGTCAACGGGGCCTTGCGTCCACTGAAGCTTTCTTT.

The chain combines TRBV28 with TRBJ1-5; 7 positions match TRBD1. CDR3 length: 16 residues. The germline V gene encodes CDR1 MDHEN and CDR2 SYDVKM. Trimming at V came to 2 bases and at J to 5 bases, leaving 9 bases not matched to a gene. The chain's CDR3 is CASSLRRTGTDQPQHF. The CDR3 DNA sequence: TGTGCCAGCAGTTTACGACGAACAGGGACAGATCAGCCCCAGCATTTT. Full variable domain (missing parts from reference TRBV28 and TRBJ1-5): DVKVTQSSRYLVKRTGEKVFLECVQDMDHENMFWYRQDPGLGLRLIYFSYDVKMKEKGDIPEGYSVSREKKERFSLILESASTNQTSMYLCASSLRRTGTDQPQHFGDGTRLSIL.

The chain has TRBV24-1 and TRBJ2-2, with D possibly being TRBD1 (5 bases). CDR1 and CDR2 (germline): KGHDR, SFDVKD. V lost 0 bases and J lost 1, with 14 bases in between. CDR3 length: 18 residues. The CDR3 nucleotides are TGTGCCACCAGTGATTTGTGGACACGCGGAATGAACACCGGGGAGCTGTTTTTT. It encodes CATSDLWTRGMNTGELFF.

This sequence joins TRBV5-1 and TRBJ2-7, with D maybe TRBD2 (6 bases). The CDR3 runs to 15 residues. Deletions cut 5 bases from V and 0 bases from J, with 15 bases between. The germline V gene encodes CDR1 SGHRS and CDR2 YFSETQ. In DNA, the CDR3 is TGCGCCAGCAGAATGGGACTCTCGAGCTCCTACGAGCAGTACTTC. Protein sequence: CASRMGLSSSYEQYF.

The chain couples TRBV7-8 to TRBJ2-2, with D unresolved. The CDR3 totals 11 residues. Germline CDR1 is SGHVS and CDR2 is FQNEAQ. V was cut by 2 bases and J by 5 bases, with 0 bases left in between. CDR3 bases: TGTGCCAGCAGCTTAACCGGGGAGCTGTTTTTT. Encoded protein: CASSLTGELFF.